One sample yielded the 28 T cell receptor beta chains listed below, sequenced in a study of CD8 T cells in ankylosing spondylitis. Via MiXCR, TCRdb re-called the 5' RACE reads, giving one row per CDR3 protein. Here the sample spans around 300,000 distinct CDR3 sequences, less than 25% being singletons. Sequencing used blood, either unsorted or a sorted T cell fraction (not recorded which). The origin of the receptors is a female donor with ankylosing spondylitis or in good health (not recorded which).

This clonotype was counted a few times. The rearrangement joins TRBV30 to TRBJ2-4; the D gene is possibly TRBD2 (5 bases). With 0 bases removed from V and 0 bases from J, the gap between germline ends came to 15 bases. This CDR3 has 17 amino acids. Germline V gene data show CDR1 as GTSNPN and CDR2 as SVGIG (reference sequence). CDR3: CAWSVQRTTLAKNIQYF. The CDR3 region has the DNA TGTGCCTGGAGTGTACAGCGGACCACCTTAGCCAAAAACATTCAGTACTTC.

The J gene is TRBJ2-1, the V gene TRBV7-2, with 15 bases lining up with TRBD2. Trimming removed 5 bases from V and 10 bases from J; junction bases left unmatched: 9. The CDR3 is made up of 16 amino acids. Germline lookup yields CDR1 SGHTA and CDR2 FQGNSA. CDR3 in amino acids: CASSPRTSGRAREQFF. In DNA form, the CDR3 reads TGTGCCAGCAGCCCCCGGACTAGCGGGAGGGCCCGGGAGCAGTTCTTC.

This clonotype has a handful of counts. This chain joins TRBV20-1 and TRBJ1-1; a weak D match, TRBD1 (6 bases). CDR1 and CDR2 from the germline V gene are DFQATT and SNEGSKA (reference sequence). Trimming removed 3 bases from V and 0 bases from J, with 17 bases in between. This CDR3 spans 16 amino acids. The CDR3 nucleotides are TGCAGTGCTAGGGATACAGGGATTGGAATGAACACTGAAGCTTTCTTT. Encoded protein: CSARDTGIGMNTEAFF.

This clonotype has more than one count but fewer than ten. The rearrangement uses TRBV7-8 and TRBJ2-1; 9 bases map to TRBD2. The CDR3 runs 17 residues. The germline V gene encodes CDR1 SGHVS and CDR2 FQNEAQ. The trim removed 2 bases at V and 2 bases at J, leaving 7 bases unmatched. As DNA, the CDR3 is TGTGCCAGCAGCTTATCCCGCGGGAGGGGGACCTACAATGAGCAGTTCTTC. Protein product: CASSLSRGRGTYNEQFF.

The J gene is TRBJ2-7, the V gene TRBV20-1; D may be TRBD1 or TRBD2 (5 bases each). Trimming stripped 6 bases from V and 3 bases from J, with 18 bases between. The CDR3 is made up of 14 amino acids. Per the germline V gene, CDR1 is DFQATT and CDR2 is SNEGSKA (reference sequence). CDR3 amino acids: CSASGAGQYYEQYF. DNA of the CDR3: TGCAGTGCGTCCGGGGCCGGCCAATACTACGAGCAGTACTTC.

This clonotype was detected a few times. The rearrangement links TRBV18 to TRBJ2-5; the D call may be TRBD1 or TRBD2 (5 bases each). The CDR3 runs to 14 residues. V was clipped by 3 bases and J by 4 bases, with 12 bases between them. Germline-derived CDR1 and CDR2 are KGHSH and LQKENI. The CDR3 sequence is CASSPLSGRETQYF. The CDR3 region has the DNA TGTGCCAGCTCACCCCTCTCAGGGAGAGAGACCCAGTACTTC.

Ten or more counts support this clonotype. CDR3 residues: CSAKTSGNVGEQFF. The CDR3 DNA reads TGCAGTGCCAAGACTAGCGGGAATGTAGGAGAGCAGTTCTTC. The chain couples TRBV20-1 to TRBJ2-1; 11 bases fit TRBD2. Germline V gene lookup returns CDR1 DFQATT and CDR2 SNEGSKA (reference sequence). This CDR3 has 14 amino acids. The V segment lost 6 bases and the J segment 10 bases; nucleotides outside the gene matches: 11.

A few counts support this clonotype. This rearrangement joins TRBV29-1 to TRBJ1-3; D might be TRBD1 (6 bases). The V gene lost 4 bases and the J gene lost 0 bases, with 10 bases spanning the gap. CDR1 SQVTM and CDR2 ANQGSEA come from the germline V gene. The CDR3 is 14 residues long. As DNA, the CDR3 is TGCAGCGTTGGGGACAAATTCTCTGGAAACACCATATATTTT. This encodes CSVGDKFSGNTIYF.

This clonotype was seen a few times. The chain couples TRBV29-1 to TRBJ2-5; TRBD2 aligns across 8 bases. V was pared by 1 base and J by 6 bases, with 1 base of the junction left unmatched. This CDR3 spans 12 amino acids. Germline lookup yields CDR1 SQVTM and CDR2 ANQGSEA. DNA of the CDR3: TGCAGCGTTGAAGCGGGAGGGAAGACCCAGTACTTC. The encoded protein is CSVEAGGKTQYF.

The CDR3 DNA is TGCGCCAGCAGCACGGACAGGGTGAACACTGAAGCTTTCTTT. Its protein product is CASSTDRVNTEAFF. This chain uses TRBV5-1 with TRBJ1-1; 8 nucleotides agree with TRBD1. The V gene's germline CDR1 is SGHRS and CDR2 YFSETQ. Germline trimming cut 4 bases from V and 0 bases from J; bases unmatched to any gene: 2. The CDR3 consists of 14 residues. Looking up the rest from reference TRBV5-1 and TRBJ1-1 gives the full variable domain: KAGVTQTPRYLIKTRGQQVTLSCSPISGHRSVSWYQQTPGQGLQFLFEYFSETQRNKGNFPGRFSGRQFSNSRSEMNVSTLELGDSALYLCASSTDRVNTEAFFGQGTRLTVV.

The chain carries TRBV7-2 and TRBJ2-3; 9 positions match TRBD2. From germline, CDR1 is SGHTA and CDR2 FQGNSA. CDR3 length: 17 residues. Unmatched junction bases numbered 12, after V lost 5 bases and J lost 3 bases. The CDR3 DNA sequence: TGTGCCAGCAGCATATCGTATAGCGGGAGATGGACAGATACGCAGTATTTT. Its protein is CASSISYSGRWTDTQYF. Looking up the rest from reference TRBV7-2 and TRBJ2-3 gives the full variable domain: GAGVSQSPSNKVTEKGKDVELRCDPISGHTALYWYRQSLGQGLEFLIYFQGNSAPDKSGLPSDRFSAERTGGSVSTLTIQRTQQEDSAVYLCASSISYSGRWTDTQYFGPGTRLTVL.

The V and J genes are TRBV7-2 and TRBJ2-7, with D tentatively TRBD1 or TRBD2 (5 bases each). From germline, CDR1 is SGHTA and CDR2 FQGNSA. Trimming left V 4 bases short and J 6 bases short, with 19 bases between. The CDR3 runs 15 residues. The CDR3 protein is CASSSRDDGSVEQYF. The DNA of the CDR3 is TGTGCCAGCAGCTCCCGGGACGACGGTTCGGTCGAGCAGTACTTC.

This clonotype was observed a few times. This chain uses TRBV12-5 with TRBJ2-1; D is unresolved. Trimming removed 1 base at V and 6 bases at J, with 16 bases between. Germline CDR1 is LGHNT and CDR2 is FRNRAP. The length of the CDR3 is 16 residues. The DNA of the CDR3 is TGTGCTAGTGGTTTGGGCTTAGGTACAACCCCCAATGAGCAGTTCTTC. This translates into CASGLGLGTTPNEQFF. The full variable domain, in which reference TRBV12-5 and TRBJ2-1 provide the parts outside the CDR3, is DARVTQTPRHKVTEMGQEVTMRCQPILGHNTVFWYRQTMMQGLELLAYFRNRAPLDDSGMPKDRFSAEMPDATLATLKIQPSEPRDSAVYFCASGLGLGTTPNEQFFGPGTRLTVL.

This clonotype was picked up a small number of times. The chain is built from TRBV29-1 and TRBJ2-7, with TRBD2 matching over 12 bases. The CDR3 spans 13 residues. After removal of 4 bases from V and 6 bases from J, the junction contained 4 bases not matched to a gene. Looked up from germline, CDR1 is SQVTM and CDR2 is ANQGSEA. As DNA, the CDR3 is TGCAGCGTTGCGACTAGCGGGAGCAGCGAGCAGTACTTC. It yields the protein CSVATSGSSEQYF.

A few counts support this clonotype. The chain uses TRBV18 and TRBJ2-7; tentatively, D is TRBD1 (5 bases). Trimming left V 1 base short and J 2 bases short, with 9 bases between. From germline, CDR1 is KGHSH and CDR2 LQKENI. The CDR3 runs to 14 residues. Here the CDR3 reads CASSPLGQAYEQYF. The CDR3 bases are TGTGCCAGCTCACCACTGGGGCAGGCCTACGAGCAGTACTTC.

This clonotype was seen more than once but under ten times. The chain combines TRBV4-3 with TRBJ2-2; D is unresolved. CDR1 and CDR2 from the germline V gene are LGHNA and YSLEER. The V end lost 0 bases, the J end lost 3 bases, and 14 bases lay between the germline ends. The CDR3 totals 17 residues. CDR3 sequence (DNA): TGCGCCAGCAGCCAAGATTTAGGTCGAACTCACACCGGGGAGCTGTTTTTT. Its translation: CASSQDLGRTHTGELFF.

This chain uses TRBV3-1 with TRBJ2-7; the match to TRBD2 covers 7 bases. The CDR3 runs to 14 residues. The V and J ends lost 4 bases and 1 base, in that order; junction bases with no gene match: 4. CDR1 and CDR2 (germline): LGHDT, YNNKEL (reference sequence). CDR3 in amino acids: CASSLRTRSYEQYF. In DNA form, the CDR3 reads TGTGCCAGCAGCCTTCGGACTAGGTCCTACGAGCAGTACTTC.

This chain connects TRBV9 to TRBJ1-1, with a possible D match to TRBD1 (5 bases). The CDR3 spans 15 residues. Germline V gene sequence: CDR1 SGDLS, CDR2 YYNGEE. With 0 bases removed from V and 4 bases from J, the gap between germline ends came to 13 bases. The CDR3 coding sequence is TGTGCCAGCAGCGTAGGGGGCAGGTCGGCCACTGAAGCTTTCTTT. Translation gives CASSVGGRSATEAFF.

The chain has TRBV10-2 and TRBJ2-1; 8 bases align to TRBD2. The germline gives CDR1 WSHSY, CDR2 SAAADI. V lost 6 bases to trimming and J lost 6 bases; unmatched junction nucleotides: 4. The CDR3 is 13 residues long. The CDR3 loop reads CASRKLAVNEQFF. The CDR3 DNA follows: TGCGCCAGCAGGAAACTAGCGGTCAATGAGCAGTTCTTC.

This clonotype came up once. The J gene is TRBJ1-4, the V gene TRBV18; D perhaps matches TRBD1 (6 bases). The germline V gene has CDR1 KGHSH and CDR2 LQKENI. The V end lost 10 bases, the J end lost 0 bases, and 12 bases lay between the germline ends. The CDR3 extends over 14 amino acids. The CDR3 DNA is TGTGCCACGAGAGGACAGTCAACTAATGAAAAACTGTTTTTT. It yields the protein CATRGQSTNEKLFF.

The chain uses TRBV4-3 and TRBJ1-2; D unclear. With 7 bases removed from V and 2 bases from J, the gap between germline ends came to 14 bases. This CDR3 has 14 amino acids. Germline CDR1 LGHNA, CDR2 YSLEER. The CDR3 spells CASTPLFGNYGYTF. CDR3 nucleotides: TGCGCCAGCACCCCGTTGTTCGGGAACTATGGCTACACCTTC.

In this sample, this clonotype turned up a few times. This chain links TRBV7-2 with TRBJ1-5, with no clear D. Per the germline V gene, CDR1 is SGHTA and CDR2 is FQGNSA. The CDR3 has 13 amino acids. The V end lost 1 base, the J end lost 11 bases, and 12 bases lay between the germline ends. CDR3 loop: CASSLGGLKAQHF. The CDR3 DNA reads TGTGCCAGCAGCTTAGGAGGACTTAAAGCCCAGCATTTT.

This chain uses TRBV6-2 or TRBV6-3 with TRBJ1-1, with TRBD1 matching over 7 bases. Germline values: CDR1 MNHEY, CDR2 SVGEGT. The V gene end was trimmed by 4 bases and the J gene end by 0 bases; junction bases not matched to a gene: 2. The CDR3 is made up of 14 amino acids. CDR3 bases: TGTGCCAGCAGTTGGGGACAGCTGAACACTGAAGCTTTCTTT. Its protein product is CASSWGQLNTEAFF.

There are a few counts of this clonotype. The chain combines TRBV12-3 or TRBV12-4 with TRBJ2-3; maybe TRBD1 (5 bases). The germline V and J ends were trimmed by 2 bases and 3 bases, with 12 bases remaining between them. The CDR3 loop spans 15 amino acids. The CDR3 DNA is TGTGCCAGCAGTTTAAGAAGGGCAGGGACAGATACGCAGTATTTT. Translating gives CASSLRRAGTDTQYF.

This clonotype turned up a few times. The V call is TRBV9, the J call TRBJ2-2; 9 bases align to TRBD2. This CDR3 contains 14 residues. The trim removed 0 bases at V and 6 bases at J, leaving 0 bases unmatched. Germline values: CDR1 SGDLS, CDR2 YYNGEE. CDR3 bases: TGTGCCAGCAGCGTAGTAGCGGGAGCCGGGGAGCTGTTTTTT. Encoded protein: CASSVVAGAGELFF.

CDR3 coding DNA: TGTGCCAGCGGTCCAAGCATGGGGGCCAACGTCCTGACTTTC. Encoded protein: CASGPSMGANVLTF. The chain joins TRBV6-1 to TRBJ2-6, with D uncertain. The CDR3 covers 14 residues. Trimming cost V 8 bases and J 4 bases, with 12 bases left between them. In germline, CDR1 is MNHNS, CDR2 SASEGT.

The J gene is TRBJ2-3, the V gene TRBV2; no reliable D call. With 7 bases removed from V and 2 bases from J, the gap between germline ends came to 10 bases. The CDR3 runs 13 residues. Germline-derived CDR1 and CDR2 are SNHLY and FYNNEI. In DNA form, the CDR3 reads TGTGCCAGCAAGCGACCTTACACAGATACGCAGTATTTT. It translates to CASKRPYTDTQYF.

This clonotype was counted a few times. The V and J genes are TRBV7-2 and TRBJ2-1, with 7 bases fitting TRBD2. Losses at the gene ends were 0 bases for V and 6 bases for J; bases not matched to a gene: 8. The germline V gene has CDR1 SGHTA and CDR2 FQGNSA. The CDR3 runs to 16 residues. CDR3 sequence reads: CASSLAAREWGNEQFF. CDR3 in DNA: TGTGCCAGCAGCTTAGCGGCGCGGGAGTGGGGCAATGAGCAGTTCTTC.